What follows are 30 T cell receptor beta chains derived from one specimen sequenced in a study of T cell responses to AZD1222 COVID-19 vaccine. The table came from immunoSEQ multiplex PCR; TCRdb's copy has only in-frame clones and leaves some out. The sample lists about 120,000 clones; 80% to 90% were seen once. The sample in question was peripheral blood, obtained on day 0 of AZD1222 vaccination. The receptors come from an adult in good health.

This sequence joins TRBV5-1 and TRBJ2-7, with D possibly being TRBD1 or TRBD2 (6 bases each). V was shortened by 0 bases and J by 4 bases, with 11 bases between the two germline ends. Germline V CDR1 and CDR2: SGHRS, YFSETQ. CDR3 length: 14 residues. CDR3 sequence reads: CASSLGQGRYEQYF. Here the CDR3 DNA reads TGCGCCAGCAGCTTGGGGCAGGGGAGGTACGAGCAGTACTTC.

J is TRBJ2-4 and V is TRBV7-8, with D tentatively TRBD1 (5 bases). Germline CDR1 SGHVS, CDR2 FQNEAQ. The CDR3 consists of 14 residues. Trimming shortened V by 5 bases and J by 5 bases, and 13 bases separated the two germline ends. CDR3 region: CASSRAVGENIQYF. In nucleotides, the CDR3 is TGTGCCAGCAGCCGAGCCGTAGGGGAAAACATTCAGTACTTC. The full variable domain, its missing parts supplied by reference TRBV7-8 and TRBJ2-4, is GAGVSQSPRYKVAKRGQDVALRCDPISGHVSLFWYQQALGQGPEFLTYFQNEAQLDKSGLPSDRFFAERPEGSVSTLKIQRTQQEDSAVYLCASSRAVGENIQYFGAGTRLSVL.

CDR3 region: CASSPRTGEGFYGYTF. Written as DNA, the CDR3 is TGTGCCAGCAGCCCGCGAACAGGGGAGGGTTTTTATGGCTACACCTTC. The chain employs TRBV7-9 and TRBJ1-2, with 7 positions matching TRBD1. The CDR3 totals 16 residues. Germline V CDR1 and CDR2: SEHNR, FQNEAQ (reference sequence). V was pared by 5 bases and J by 5 bases, with 14 bases of the junction left unmatched.

V and J are TRBV19 and TRBJ2-7; 8 bases map to TRBD1. The CDR3 extends over 13 amino acids. The V gene's germline CDR1 is LNHDA and CDR2 SQIVND (reference sequence). After removal of 9 bases from V and 0 bases from J, the junction contained 4 bases not matched to a gene. The CDR3 region is CASGGQDSYEQYF. CDR3 DNA: TGTGCCAGCGGGGGACAGGACTCCTACGAGCAGTACTTC. The whole variable domain, filled in from reference TRBV19 and TRBJ2-7, reads DGGITQSPKYLFRKEGQNVTLSCEQNLNHDAMYWYRQDPGQGLRLIYYSQIVNDFQKGDIAEGYSVSREKKESFPLTVTSAQKNPTAFYLCASGGQDSYEQYFGPGTRLTVT.

The table lists this clone with a few counts. The V gene is TRBV29-1, the J gene TRBJ2-3, with 8 bases identical to TRBD1. CDR1 is SQVTM and CDR2 is ANQGSEA in the germline V gene. Losses at the gene ends were 0 bases for V and 3 bases for J; bases not matched to a gene: 5. This CDR3 has 15 amino acids. The CDR3 protein is CSVEEQGAGTDTQYF. The CDR3 region has the DNA TGCAGCGTTGAAGAGCAGGGGGCAGGGACAGATACGCAGTATTTT.

V usage is TRBV5-1 and J usage is TRBJ1-3; D unclear. CDR3 length: 15 amino acids. Germline values: CDR1 SGHRS, CDR2 YFSETQ. Trimming stripped 0 bases from V and 4 bases from J, with 11 bases between. For the CDR3, the DNA is TGCGCCAGCAGCTTGGTCACACCTCGAGGAAACACCATATATTTT. Its translation: CASSLVTPRGNTIYF.

The rearrangement links TRBV28 to TRBJ1-4; tentative D call: TRBD1 (6 bases). The V end was cut by 4 bases, the J end by 2 bases, with 14 bases between. The length of the CDR3 is 16 residues. Germline assignment: CDR1 MDHEN and CDR2 SYDVKM. DNA for the CDR3: TGTGCCAGCAGTTCAAGACAGGAGAACACTAATGAAAAACTGTTTTTT. Its translation is CASSSRQENTNEKLFF.

This clone showed up just once. The chain is built from TRBV6-2 or TRBV6-3 and TRBJ1-6; D gene unclear. Per germline, CDR1 MNHEY and CDR2 SVGEGT. The CDR3 extends over 16 amino acids. V was cut by 2 bases and J by 4 bases, with 12 bases left in between. The CDR3 DNA reads TGTGCCAGCAGTTACACAAGACAAGAGTATAATTCACCCCTCCACTTT. This sequence encodes CASSYTRQEYNSPLHF.

The chain joins TRBV7-9 to TRBJ2-5; D perhaps matches TRBD2 (5 bases). Looked up from germline, CDR1 is SEHNR and CDR2 is FQNEAQ (reference sequence). Between the trimmed V and J ends, which lost 5 bases and 4 bases, there was a span of 20 bases. The CDR3 extends over 16 amino acids. The CDR3 sequence is CASSPPWRLGRETQYF. The CDR3, as DNA: TGTGCCAGCAGCCCCCCTTGGAGGCTCGGACGAGAGACCCAGTACTTC.

The chain couples TRBV19 to TRBJ2-7; D is uncertain. This CDR3 region has 14 residues. Looked up from germline, CDR1 is LNHDA and CDR2 is SQIVND (reference sequence). V was clipped by 3 bases and J by 0 bases, with 9 bases between them. CDR3 residues: CASSITQSSYEQYF. CDR3 nucleotides: TGTGCCAGTAGTATCACGCAGAGCTCCTACGAGCAGTACTTC.

This chain joins TRBV6-5 and TRBJ2-5; D is possibly TRBD1 (6 bases). V was cut by 2 bases and J by 0 bases, with 10 bases left in between. The CDR3 sequence is 15 residues long. Germline CDR1 and CDR2: MNHEY and SVGAGI. The CDR3 is CASSYVQGYQETQYF. The DNA of the CDR3 is TGTGCCAGCAGTTACGTTCAGGGGTACCAAGAGACCCAGTACTTC.

The rearrangement uses TRBV7-8 and TRBJ2-7; 7 bases are a match to TRBD1. The CDR3 covers 13 residues. Germline CDR1 and CDR2: SGHVS and FQNEAQ. V was clipped by 7 bases and J by 2 bases; unmatched bases: 5. The CDR3 reads CASTEDRPYEQYF. Here the CDR3 DNA reads TGTGCCAGCACCGAGGACAGGCCCTACGAGCAGTACTTC.

The V and J genes are TRBV19 and TRBJ2-7; D gene uncertain. Germline V gives CDR1 LNHDA, CDR2 SQIVND (reference sequence). V lost 3 bases and J lost 6, with 6 bases in between. The CDR3 has 11 amino acids. CDR3 region: CASSIGVEQYF. CDR3 DNA: TGTGCCAGTAGTATTGGGGTCGAGCAGTACTTC.

The CDR3 here is CASRRLTSGPSYEQYF. CDR3 DNA sequence: TGTGCCAGCAGACGCCTGACTAGCGGGCCTTCCTACGAGCAGTACTTC. The V call is TRBV2, the J call TRBJ2-7; 10 bases are a match to TRBD2. The V segment lost 6 bases and the J segment 1 base; nucleotides outside the gene matches: 9. CDR3 size: 16 residues. From germline, CDR1 is SNHLY and CDR2 FYNNEI.

CDR3 DNA: TGTGCCAGTAGTATGTTTCCTAGAGGAACAGATACGCAGTATTTT. The encoded protein is CASSMFPRGTDTQYF. The rearrangement links TRBV19 to TRBJ2-3, with unresolved D. CDR1 and CDR2 (germline): LNHDA, SQIVND (reference sequence). This CDR3 contains 15 residues. The V end was cut by 3 bases, the J end by 3 bases, with 13 bases between. Based on the CDR3 plus reference TRBV19 and TRBJ2-3, the full variable domain is DGGITQSPKYLFRKEGQNVTLSCEQNLNHDAMYWYRQDPGQGLRLIYYSQIVNDFQKGDIAEGYSVSREKKESFPLTVTSAQKNPTAFYLCASSMFPRGTDTQYFGPGTRLTVL.

V usage is TRBV29-1 and J usage is TRBJ2-7; 9 bases are a match to TRBD2. The V gene's germline CDR1 is SQVTM and CDR2 ANQGSEA. The CDR3 sequence is 12 residues long. Trimming took 7 bases from V and 4 from J; bases not matched to a gene: 5. CDR3 sequence reads: CSAQREAYEQYF. In DNA form, the CDR3 reads TGCAGCGCCCAGCGGGAGGCTTACGAGCAGTACTTC.

The chain couples TRBV7-2 to TRBJ2-1; D gene unclear. CDR3 length: 11 amino acids. V was pared by 0 bases and J by 9 bases, with 3 bases between. Germline CDR1 SGHTA, CDR2 FQGNSA. CDR3 nucleotides: TGTGCCAGCAGCTTAGCGGGTGAGCAGTTCTTC. Protein: CASSLAGEQFF.

The chain combines TRBV12-3 or TRBV12-4 with TRBJ1-5; TRBD1 is a possible D gene (5 bases). This CDR3 has 13 residues. The germline V and J ends were trimmed by 3 bases and 9 bases, with 12 bases remaining between them. CDR3 nucleotides: TGTGCCAGCAGTTTGGGGGTCGGGACGCCCCAGCATTTT. Translation gives CASSLGVGTPQHF.

V gene TRBV5-1 combines with J gene TRBJ2-7; a possible D gene is TRBD2 (6 bases). Between the trimmed V and J ends, which lost 1 base and 3 bases, there was a span of 14 bases. The CDR3 covers 15 residues. Germline CDR1 and CDR2: SGHRS and YFSETQ. The chain's CDR3 is CASSLTIGLLYEQYF. CDR3 nucleotide sequence: TGCGCCAGCAGCTTGACCATCGGACTACTCTACGAGCAGTACTTC.

The CDR3 DNA reads TGTGCCAGCAGCGTTACCGGTGATAGCAATCAGCCCCAGCATTTT. Protein sequence: CASSVTGDSNQPQHF. This chain joins TRBV9 and TRBJ1-5; D gene ambiguous. The CDR3 is 15 residues long. Looked up from germline, CDR1 is SGDLS and CDR2 is YYNGEE. The germline V and J ends were trimmed by 2 bases and 0 bases, with 9 bases remaining between them.

This clone was found once. The V and J genes are TRBV6-5 and TRBJ2-7, with D perhaps assigned TRBD1 or TRBD2 (5 bases each). This CDR3 has 15 amino acids. Between the trimmed V and J ends, which lost 6 bases and 2 bases, there was a span of 17 bases. The germline CDR1 and CDR2 sequences are MNHEY and SVGAGI. The chain's CDR3 is CASRALRDRPYEQYF. CDR3 sequence (DNA): TGTGCCAGCAGAGCGCTTAGGGACCGCCCCTACGAGCAGTACTTC.

The rearrangement links TRBV6-6 to TRBJ1-5, with a possible D match to TRBD1 (6 bases). The ends were cut back, 10 bases at V and 3 bases at J, with 13 bases in the middle. CDR3 size: 13 residues. From germline, CDR1 is MNHNY and CDR2 SVGAGI (reference sequence). The CDR3 sequence is CATQGGNNQPQHF. The CDR3 bases are TGTGCCACTCAAGGGGGTAACAATCAGCCCCAGCATTTT.

The chain joins TRBV6-2 or TRBV6-3 to TRBJ1-3, with no clear D. V was cut by 5 bases and J by 0 bases, with 8 bases left in between. The germline V gene encodes CDR1 MNHEY and CDR2 SVGEGT. This CDR3 is built from 14 residues. CDR3 sequence: CASSTDTSGNTIYF. Written as DNA, the CDR3 is TGTGCCAGCAGTACAGACACCTCTGGAAACACCATATATTTT.

V and J are TRBV18 and TRBJ1-3; no firm D call. The V and J ends lost 0 bases and 4 bases respectively, with 7 bases between them. The germline V gene has CDR1 KGHSH and CDR2 LQKENI. The CDR3 runs to 14 residues. The CDR3 DNA sequence: TGTGCCAGCTCACCACCAGGATCGGGAAACACCATATATTTT. This translates into CASSPPGSGNTIYF.

The genes are TRBV30 and TRBJ1-3, with D hard to call. The germline V gene has CDR1 GTSNPN and CDR2 SVGIG (reference sequence). Trimming took 2 bases from V and 0 from J, leaving 11 bases between them. The CDR3 has 15 residues. CDR3 region: CAWSQRGSSGNTIYF. CDR3 nucleotides: TGTGCCTGGAGTCAGAGAGGGAGCTCTGGAAACACCATATATTTT.

The rearrangement uses TRBV14 and TRBJ1-4; D perhaps matches TRBD1 (5 bases). Trimming removed 2 bases from V and 4 bases from J, with 11 bases in between. CDR3 length: 15 amino acids. CDR1 SGHDN and CDR2 FVKESK come from the germline V gene. The CDR3 reads CASSQQGIGNEKLFF. The CDR3 bases are TGTGCCAGCAGCCAACAGGGAATCGGTAATGAAAAACTGTTTTTT. Supplemented by reference TRBV14 and TRBJ1-4, the full variable domain reads EAGVTQFPSHSVIEKGQTVTLRCDPISGHDNLYWYRRVMGKEIKFLLHFVKESKQDESGMPNNRFLAERTGGTYSTLKVQPAELEDSGVYFCASSQQGIGNEKLFFGSGTQLSVL.

This clone was seen a handful of times. The chain links TRBV2 to TRBJ1-6, with D perhaps matching TRBD1 (5 bases). The V end lost 6 bases, the J end lost 0 bases, and 12 bases lay between the germline ends. Germline V gene sequence: CDR1 SNHLY, CDR2 FYNNEI. The CDR3 sequence is 16 residues long. The CDR3 is CASSPGKSSYNSPLHF. The CDR3 region has the DNA TGTGCCAGCAGCCCAGGGAAGAGCTCCTATAATTCACCCCTCCACTTT.

The chain recombines TRBV27 with TRBJ2-7, with D perhaps matching TRBD1 (7 bases). The CDR3 has 15 amino acids. CDR1 and CDR2 (germline): MNHEY, SMNVEV (reference sequence). Deletions cut 8 bases from V and 3 bases from J, with 20 bases between. Here the CDR3 DNA reads TGTGCCAGCCATCCTGGGGGGACAGCGAACTACGAGCAGTACTTC. Amino acid sequence: CASHPGGTANYEQYF.

This clone appeared once. The chain uses TRBV7-2 and TRBJ1-4; no clear D gene. The CDR3 extends over 15 amino acids. Looked up from germline, CDR1 is SGHTA and CDR2 is FQGNSA. The germline V and J ends were trimmed by 0 bases and 7 bases, with 12 bases remaining between them. CDR3 amino acids: CASSLAGKGVEKLFF. CDR3 bases: TGTGCCAGCAGCTTAGCGGGGAAAGGTGTTGAAAAACTGTTTTTT.

The chain couples TRBV11-3 to TRBJ2-7; 8 nucleotides match TRBD1. The V gene's germline CDR1 is SGHNT and CDR2 YENEEA. CDR3 length: 14 amino acids. J gave up 3 bases and V 5 bases, and 6 bases lay outside the gene matches. The CDR3 loop is CASSPGTGDYEQYF. CDR3 nucleotides: TGTGCCAGCAGCCCAGGGACAGGAGACTACGAGCAGTACTTC. Filled out from reference TRBV11-3 and TRBJ2-7, the complete variable domain reads EAGVVQSPRYKIIEKKQPVAFWCNPISGHNTLYWYLQNLGQGPELLIRYENEEAVDDSQLPKDRFSAERLKGVDSTLKIQPAELGDSAVYLCASSPGTGDYEQYFGPGTRLTVT.